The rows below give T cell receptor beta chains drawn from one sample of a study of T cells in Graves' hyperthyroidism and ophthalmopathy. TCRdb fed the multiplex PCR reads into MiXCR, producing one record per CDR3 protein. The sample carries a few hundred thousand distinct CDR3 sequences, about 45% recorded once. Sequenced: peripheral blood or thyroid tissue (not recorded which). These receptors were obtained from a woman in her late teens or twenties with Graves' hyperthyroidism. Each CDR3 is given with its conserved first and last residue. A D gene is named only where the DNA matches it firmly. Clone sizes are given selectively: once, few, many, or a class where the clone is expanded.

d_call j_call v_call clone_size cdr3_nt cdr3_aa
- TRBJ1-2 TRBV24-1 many TGTGCCACCAGTGATTTGCCCCGGGGGCCCTATGGCTACACCTTC CATSDLPRGPYGYTF
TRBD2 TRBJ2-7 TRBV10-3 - TGTGCCATCTGGGACCTAGCGGATTCCTACGAGCAGTACTTC CAIWDLADSYEQYF
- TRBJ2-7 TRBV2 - TGTGCCAGCAAGATCGTAGGTCAGTCCTACGAGCAGTACTTC CASKIVGQSYEQYF
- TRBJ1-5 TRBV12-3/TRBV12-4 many TGTGCCAGCAGTTTTGGACGGGTTAATCAGCCCCAGCATTTT CASSFGRVNQPQHF
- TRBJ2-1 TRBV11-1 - TGTGCCAGCGAAGGGGGGGCACGATTAAATGAGCAGTTCTTC CASEGGARLNEQFF
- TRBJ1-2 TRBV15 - TGTGCCACCAGCAGAGAAGTAGCGAACTATGGCTACACCTTC CATSREVANYGYTF
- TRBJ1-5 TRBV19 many TGTGCCAGTACCTACGGGGGGCGCGGGCAGCCCCAGCATTTT CASTYGGRGQPQHF
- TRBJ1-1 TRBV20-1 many TGCAGTGAGGATAGGGACACTGAAGCTTTCTTT CSEDRDTEAFF
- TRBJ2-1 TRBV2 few TGTGCCAGCAGTCTTTCGAAAATACTAAATGAGCAGTTCTTC CASSLSKILNEQFF
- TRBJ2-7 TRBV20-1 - TGCAGTGCTAGAGATTTCCAGCTGCAGTACTTC CSARDFQLQYF
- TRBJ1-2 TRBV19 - TGTGCCAGTGCCTCCCCGGACAAGGGCGCGTATGGCTACACCTTC CASASPDKGAYGYTF
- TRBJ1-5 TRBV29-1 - TGCAGCGCTAGACAGGTCGGTCAGCCCCAGCATTTT CSARQVGQPQHF
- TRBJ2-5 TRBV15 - TGTGCCACCAGCAGGGCTGGAGAGACCCAGTACTTC CATSRAGETQYF
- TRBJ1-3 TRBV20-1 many TGCAGTGCTTCCGATGGGGCGCTTCCCCTCTCTGGAAACACCATATATTTT CSASDGALPLSGNTIYF
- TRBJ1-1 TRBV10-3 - TGTGCCATCAGTTACGGGGGGTCCCAGGTTCGACAGAACACTGAAGCTTTCTTT CAISYGGSQVRQNTEAFF
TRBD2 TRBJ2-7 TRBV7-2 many TGCGCCAGCAGCCAAGATAGGAGCGGGGGGAGCTCCTACGAGCAGTACTTC CASSQDRSGGSSYEQYF
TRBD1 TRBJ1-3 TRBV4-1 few TGCGCCAGCAGCCAGACGACAGGGGGAGCTGGAAACACCATATATTTT CASSQTTGGAGNTIYF